The 17 T cell receptor beta chains below were found in one sample sequenced in a study of T cell responses to AZD1222 COVID-19 vaccine. The assay was immunoSEQ multiplex PCR, and TCRdb's table has in-frame clones only and misses some. Here the sample spans 100,000 to 150,000 clones, 80% to 90% being singletons. Specimen: peripheral blood, collected on day 0 of AZD1222 vaccination. These receptors came from an adult in good health.

The chain couples TRBV7-2 to TRBJ2-7; 10 nucleotides match TRBD2. From germline, CDR1 is SGHTA and CDR2 FQGNSA. The CDR3 totals 18 residues. V gave up 4 bases and J gave up 0 bases; unmatched junction bases: 12. The DNA for the CDR3 is TGTGCCAGCAGCTCCACTAGAGCGGGAGGGATTAGCTCCTACGAGCAGTACTTC. This codes for CASSSTRAGGISSYEQYF.

The chain uses TRBV5-1 and TRBJ1-5, with 10 bases identical to TRBD1. The V gene end was trimmed by 2 bases and the J gene end by 3 bases; junction bases not matched to a gene: 5. The CDR3 is made up of 16 amino acids. Looked up from germline, CDR1 is SGHRS and CDR2 is YFSETQ. The CDR3 DNA reads as TGCGCCAGCAGCTTAACGGGACAGGGGTCCAATCAGCCCCAGCATTTT. Its protein product is CASSLTGQGSNQPQHF. The variable domain in full, with the rest retrieved from reference TRBV5-1 and TRBJ1-5, is KAGVTQTPRYLIKTRGQQVTLSCSPISGHRSVSWYQQTPGQGLQFLFEYFSETQRNKGNFPGRFSGRQFSNSRSEMNVSTLELGDSALYLCASSLTGQGSNQPQHFGDGTRLSIL.

V and J are TRBV9 and TRBJ1-4; 9 bases align to TRBD1. J gave up 7 bases and V 1 base, and 5 bases lay outside the gene matches. The CDR3 runs 15 residues. Per germline, CDR1 SGDLS and CDR2 YYNGEE. In DNA form, the CDR3 reads TGTGCCAGCAGCGTACAGGGACAGGGAAGTGAAAAACTGTTTTTT. This codes for CASSVQGQGSEKLFF.

V usage is TRBV24-1 and J usage is TRBJ2-3, with 8 bases aligning to TRBD2. The CDR3 loop spans 16 amino acids. V shed 4 bases and J 3 bases; nucleotides not matched to a gene: 8. The germline gives CDR1 KGHDR, CDR2 SFDVKD. CDR3: CATSDPRGLATDTQYF. In DNA form, the CDR3 reads TGTGCCACCAGTGACCCTCGAGGACTAGCAACAGATACGCAGTATTTT.

V and J are TRBV7-9 and TRBJ1-5; D unclear. CDR1 is SEHNR and CDR2 is FQNEAQ in the germline V gene (reference sequence). The V end was cut by 1 base, the J end by 6 bases, with 10 bases between. This CDR3 spans 14 amino acids. The CDR3 region has the DNA TGTGCCAGCAGCTTAGTGGGAGGAAGTCAGCCCCAGCATTTT. Its translation is CASSLVGGSQPQHF.

This chain joins TRBV19 and TRBJ2-7; D is undetermined. Germline V gene data show CDR1 as LNHDA and CDR2 as SQIVND (reference sequence). The CDR3 is 13 residues long. V lost 5 bases and J lost 2, with 10 bases in between. The CDR3 nucleotides read TGTGCCAGTAGTTTTCAGGTAACCTACGAGCAGTACTTC. Translated: CASSFQVTYEQYF.

The V and J genes are TRBV2 and TRBJ2-7, with 8 bases fitting TRBD1. Germline CDR1 and CDR2: SNHLY and FYNNEI. CDR3 size: 14 residues. The trim removed 5 bases at V and 5 bases at J, leaving 8 bases unmatched. The CDR3 sequence is CASSSTGVVNEQYF. Written as DNA, the CDR3 is TGTGCCAGCAGTTCGACAGGGGTCGTCAACGAGCAGTACTTC.

This clone appeared once. The chain recombines TRBV25-1 with TRBJ2-7, with D unresolved. V lost 3 bases and J 0 bases, leaving 6 bases between the germline ends. The CDR3 length is 13 residues. Germline V gives CDR1 MGHDK, CDR2 SYGVNS. The CDR3 DNA follows: TGTGCCAGCAGTGAGGGTAGCTCCTACGAGCAGTACTTC. This gives the protein CASSEGSSYEQYF.

The rearrangement links TRBV5-1 to TRBJ2-1; 8 bases align to TRBD2. Trimming cost V 0 bases and J 2 bases; bases outside gene matches: 4. This CDR3 comprises 16 residues. Germline V gene sequence: CDR1 SGHRS, CDR2 YFSETQ. The CDR3 DNA reads as TGCGCCAGCAGCTTGGCCCCGGGGGGGACCTACAATGAGCAGTTCTTC. Residues: CASSLAPGGTYNEQFF.

The chain couples TRBV27 to TRBJ1-4, with 8 bases identical to TRBD1. The V segment lost 5 bases and the J segment 7 bases; nucleotides outside the gene matches: 9. In germline, CDR1 is MNHEY, CDR2 SMNVEV (reference sequence). The CDR3 runs to 15 residues. CDR3 DNA: TGTGCCAGCAGTACCCGGACAGGGTGGGGTGAAAAACTGTTTTTT. It is translated as CASSTRTGWGEKLFF. The variable domain in full, completed from reference TRBV27 and TRBJ1-4, reads EAQVTQNPRYLITVTGKKLTVTCSQNMNHEYMSWYRQDPGLGLRQIYYSMNVEVTDKGDVPEGYKVSRKEKRNFPLILESPSPNQTSLYFCASSTRTGWGEKLFFGSGTQLSVL.

This sequence joins TRBV14 and TRBJ2-7, with TRBD1 matching 7 bases. CDR3 length: 17 residues. The J segment lost 1 base and the V segment lost 4 bases, leaving 13 bases of the junction unmatched. Germline V lookup: CDR1 SGHDN, CDR2 FVKESK. The CDR3 reads CASSPSPDRVPSYEQYF. CDR3 in DNA: TGTGCCAGCAGCCCTTCCCCCGACAGGGTACCGTCCTACGAGCAGTACTTC.

The rearrangement uses TRBV6-1 and TRBJ1-2; D is undetermined. This CDR3 is 11 amino acids long. Germline values: CDR1 MNHNS, CDR2 SASEGT. The V end lost 3 bases, the J end lost 4 bases, and 3 bases lay between the germline ends. The CDR3 bases are TGTGCCAGCAGTGAGATCTATGGCTACACCTTC. Its translation is CASSEIYGYTF.

The rearrangement joins TRBV3-1 (or the pseudogene TRBV3-2) to TRBJ2-3, with 12 bases fitting TRBD2. V lost 4 bases, J lost 3 bases, and 8 bases stayed unmatched. CDR3 size: 17 residues. Looked up from germline, CDR1 is LGHDT and CDR2 is YNNKEL (reference sequence). This CDR3 is CASSLTLAGGATDTQYF. CDR3 sequence (DNA): TGTGCCAGCAGCCTGACACTAGCGGGAGGCGCGACAGATACGCAGTATTTT.

This chain connects TRBV7-9 to TRBJ2-7, with 7 bases aligning to TRBD2. The trim removed 4 bases at V and 0 bases at J, leaving 9 bases unmatched. Germline assignment: CDR1 SEHNR and CDR2 FQNEAQ (reference sequence). This CDR3 region has 16 residues. Written as DNA, the CDR3 is TGTGCCAGCAGCTCCCCGGGGGAGGGAGGCTCCTACGAGCAGTACTTC. Its protein product is CASSSPGEGGSYEQYF.

This chain joins TRBV2 and TRBJ1-6; 9 positions agree with TRBD1. Germline CDR1 and CDR2: SNHLY and FYNNEI. The CDR3 loop spans 15 amino acids. V lost 4 bases, J lost 7 bases, and 5 bases stayed unmatched. Here the CDR3 DNA reads TGTGCCAGCAGTGGACGACAGGGGGGAAATTCACCCCTCCACTTT. Protein product: CASSGRQGGNSPLHF.

This clone came up a few times. This chain's CDR3 is CASSFLRTGGGYGYTF. The CDR3 bases are TGTGCCAGCAGTTTCCTTAGGACAGGCGGCGGGTATGGCTACACCTTC. The chain couples TRBV6-5 to TRBJ1-2; 7 nucleotides match TRBD1. Per the germline V gene, CDR1 is MNHEY and CDR2 is SVGAGI. The CDR3 covers 16 residues. V lost 4 bases, J lost 5 bases, and 13 bases stayed unmatched.

V is TRBV5-1 and J is TRBJ1-5, with 12 bases matching TRBD1. Germline values: CDR1 SGHRS, CDR2 YFSETQ. V trimming: 4 bases; J trimming: 6 bases; junction bases outside the gene matches: 8. The CDR3 spans 16 residues. The DNA of the CDR3 is TGCGCCAGCAGCCGTACCGGGACAGGGGGCGGTCAGCCCCAGCATTTT. This sequence encodes CASSRTGTGGGQPQHF.